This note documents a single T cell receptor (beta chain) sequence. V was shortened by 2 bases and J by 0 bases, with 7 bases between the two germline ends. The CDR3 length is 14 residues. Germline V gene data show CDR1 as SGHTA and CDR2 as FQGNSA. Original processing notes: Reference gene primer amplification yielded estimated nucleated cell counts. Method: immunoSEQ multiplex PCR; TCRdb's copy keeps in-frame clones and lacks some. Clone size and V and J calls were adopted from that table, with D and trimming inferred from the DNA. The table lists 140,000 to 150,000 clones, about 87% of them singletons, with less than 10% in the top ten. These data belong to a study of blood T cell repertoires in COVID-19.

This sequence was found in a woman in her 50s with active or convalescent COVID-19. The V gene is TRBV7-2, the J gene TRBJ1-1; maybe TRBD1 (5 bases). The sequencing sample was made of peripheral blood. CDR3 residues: CASSLQGVNTEAFF. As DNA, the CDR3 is TGTGCCAGCAGCTTACAGGGCGTGAACACTGAAGCTTTCTTT. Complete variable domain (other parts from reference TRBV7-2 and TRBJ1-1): GAGVSQSPSNKVTEKGKDVELRCDPISGHTALYWYRQSLGQGLEFLIYFQGNSAPDKSGLPSDRFSAERTGGSVSTLTIQRTQQEDSAVYLCASSLQGVNTEAFFGQGTRLTVV.